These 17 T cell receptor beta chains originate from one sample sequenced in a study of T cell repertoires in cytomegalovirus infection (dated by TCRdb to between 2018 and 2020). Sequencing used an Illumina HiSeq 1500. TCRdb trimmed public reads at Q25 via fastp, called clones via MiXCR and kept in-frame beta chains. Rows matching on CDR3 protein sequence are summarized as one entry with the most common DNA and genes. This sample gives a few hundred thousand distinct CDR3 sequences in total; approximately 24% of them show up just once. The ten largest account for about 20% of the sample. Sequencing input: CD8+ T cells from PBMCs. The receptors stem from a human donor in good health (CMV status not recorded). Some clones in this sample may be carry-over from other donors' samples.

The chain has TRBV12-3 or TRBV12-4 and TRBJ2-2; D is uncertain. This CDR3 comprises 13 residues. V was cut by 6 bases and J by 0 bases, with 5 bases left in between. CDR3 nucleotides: TGTGCCAGCAGCTGGACGAACACCGGGGAGCTGTTTTTT. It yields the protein CASSWTNTGELFF.

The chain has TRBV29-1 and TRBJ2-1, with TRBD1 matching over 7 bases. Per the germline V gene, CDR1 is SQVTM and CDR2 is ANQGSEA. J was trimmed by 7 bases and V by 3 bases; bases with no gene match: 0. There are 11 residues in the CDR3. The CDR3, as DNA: TGCAGCGTTGACAGGGGGAATGAGCAGTTCTTC. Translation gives CSVDRGNEQFF.

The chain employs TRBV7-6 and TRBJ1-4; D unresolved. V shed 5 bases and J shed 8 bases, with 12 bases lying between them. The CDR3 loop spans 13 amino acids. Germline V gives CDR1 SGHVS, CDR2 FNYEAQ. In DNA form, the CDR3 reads TGTGCCAGCAGCCCAGAGGGAGGAGAAAAACTGTTTTTT. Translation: CASSPEGGEKLFF.

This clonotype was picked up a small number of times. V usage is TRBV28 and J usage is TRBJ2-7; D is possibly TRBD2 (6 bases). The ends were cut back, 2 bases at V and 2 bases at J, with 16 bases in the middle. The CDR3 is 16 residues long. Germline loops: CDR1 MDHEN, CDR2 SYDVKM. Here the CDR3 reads CASSLDPSQRAYEQYF. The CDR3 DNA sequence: TGTGCCAGCAGTTTAGACCCCTCCCAGCGGGCCTACGAGCAGTACTTC.

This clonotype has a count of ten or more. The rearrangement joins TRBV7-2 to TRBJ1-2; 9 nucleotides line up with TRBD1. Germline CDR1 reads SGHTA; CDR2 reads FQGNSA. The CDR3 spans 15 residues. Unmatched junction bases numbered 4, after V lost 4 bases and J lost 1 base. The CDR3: CASSSGQGFNYGYTF. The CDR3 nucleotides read TGTGCCAGCAGCTCCGGACAGGGGTTTAACTATGGCTACACCTTC.

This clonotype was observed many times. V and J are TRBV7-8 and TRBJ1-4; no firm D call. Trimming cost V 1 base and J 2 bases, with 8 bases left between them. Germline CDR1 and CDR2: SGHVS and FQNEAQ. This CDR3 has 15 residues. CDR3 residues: CASSLVSSTNEKLFF. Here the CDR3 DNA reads TGTGCCAGCAGCTTAGTTTCGAGTACTAATGAAAAACTGTTTTTT.

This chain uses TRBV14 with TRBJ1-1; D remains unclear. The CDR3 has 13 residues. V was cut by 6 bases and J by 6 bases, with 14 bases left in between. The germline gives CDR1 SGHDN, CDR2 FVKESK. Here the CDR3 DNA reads TGTGCCAGCAGACCGACGGAGGCGGCTGAAGCTTTCTTT. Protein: CASRPTEAAEAFF.

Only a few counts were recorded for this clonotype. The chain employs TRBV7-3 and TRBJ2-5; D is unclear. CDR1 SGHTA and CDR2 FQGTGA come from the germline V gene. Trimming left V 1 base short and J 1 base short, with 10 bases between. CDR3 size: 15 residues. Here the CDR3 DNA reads TGTGCCAGCAGCTTAAAAGGGCTAGTCCAAGAGACCCAGTACTTC. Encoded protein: CASSLKGLVQETQYF.

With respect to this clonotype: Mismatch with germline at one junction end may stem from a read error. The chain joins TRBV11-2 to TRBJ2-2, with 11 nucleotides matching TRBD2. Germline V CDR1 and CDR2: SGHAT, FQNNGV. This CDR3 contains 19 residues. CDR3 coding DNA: TGTGCCAGCAGCTTAGGACCCGTACTAGCGGGGGCGAACATCGGGGAGCTGTTTTTT. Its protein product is CASSLGPVLAGANIGELFF.

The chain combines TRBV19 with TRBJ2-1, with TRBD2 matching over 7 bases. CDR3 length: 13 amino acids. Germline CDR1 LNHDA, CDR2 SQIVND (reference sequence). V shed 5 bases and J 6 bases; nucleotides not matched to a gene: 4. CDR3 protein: CASSATGGNEQFF. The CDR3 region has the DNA TGTGCCAGTAGTGCCACGGGGGGCAATGAGCAGTTCTTC.

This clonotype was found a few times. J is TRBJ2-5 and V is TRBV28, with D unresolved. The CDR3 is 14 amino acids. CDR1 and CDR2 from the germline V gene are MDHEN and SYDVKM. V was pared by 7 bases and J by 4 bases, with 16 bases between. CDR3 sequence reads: CASTPTGLGETQYF. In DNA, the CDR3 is TGTGCCAGCACTCCCACGGGTTTAGGAGAGACCCAGTACTTC. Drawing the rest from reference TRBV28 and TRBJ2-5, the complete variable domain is DVKVTQSSRYLVKRTGEKVFLECVQDMDHENMFWYRQDPGLGLRLIYFSYDVKMKEKGDIPEGYSVSREKKERFSLILESASTNQTSMYLCASTPTGLGETQYFGPGTRLLVL.

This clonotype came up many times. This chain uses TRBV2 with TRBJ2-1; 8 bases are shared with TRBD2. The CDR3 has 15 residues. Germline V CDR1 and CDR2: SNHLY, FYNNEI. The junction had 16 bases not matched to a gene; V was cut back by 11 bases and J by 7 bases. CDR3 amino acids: CAGLGSGGRGNEQFF. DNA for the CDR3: TGTGCCGGCCTCGGCAGCGGGGGCCGGGGGAATGAGCAGTTCTTC. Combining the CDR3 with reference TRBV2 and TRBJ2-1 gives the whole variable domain EPEVTQTPSHQVTQMGQEVILRCVPISNHLYFYWYRQILGQKVEFLVSFYNNEISEKSEIFDDQFSVERPDGSNFTLKIRSTKLEDSAMYFCAGLGSGGRGNEQFFGPGTRLTVL.

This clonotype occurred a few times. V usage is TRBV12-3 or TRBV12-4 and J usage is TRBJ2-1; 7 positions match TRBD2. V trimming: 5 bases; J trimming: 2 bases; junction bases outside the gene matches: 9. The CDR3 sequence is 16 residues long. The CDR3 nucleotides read TGTGCCAGCAGTGATGGAGCGGGGTTAACCTACAATGAGCAGTTCTTC. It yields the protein CASSDGAGLTYNEQFF.

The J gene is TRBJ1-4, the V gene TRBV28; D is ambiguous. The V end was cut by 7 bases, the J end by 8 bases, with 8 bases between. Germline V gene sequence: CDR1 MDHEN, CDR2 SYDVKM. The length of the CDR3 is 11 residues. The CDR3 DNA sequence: TGTGCCAGCACCTCGAGGGAAAAACTGTTTTTT. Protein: CASTSREKLFF.

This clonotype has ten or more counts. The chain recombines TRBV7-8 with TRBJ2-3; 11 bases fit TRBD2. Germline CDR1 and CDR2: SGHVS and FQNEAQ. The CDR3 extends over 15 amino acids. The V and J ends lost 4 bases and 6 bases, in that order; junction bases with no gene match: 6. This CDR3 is CASSSLAGGPDTQYF. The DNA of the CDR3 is TGTGCCAGCAGCTCATTAGCGGGGGGGCCGGATACGCAGTATTTT.

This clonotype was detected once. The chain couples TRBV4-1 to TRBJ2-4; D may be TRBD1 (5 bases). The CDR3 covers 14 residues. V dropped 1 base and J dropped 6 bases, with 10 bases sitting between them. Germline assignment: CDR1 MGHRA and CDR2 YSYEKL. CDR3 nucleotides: TGCGCCAGCAGCCAAGCAGGACAATCAAACATTCAGTACTTC. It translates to CASSQAGQSNIQYF.

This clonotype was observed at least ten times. The CDR3 here is CSARPNSGVGTDTQYF. The CDR3 nucleotides are TGCAGTGCTAGACCGAATAGCGGGGTCGGCACAGATACGCAGTATTTT. The chain is built from TRBV20-1 and TRBJ2-3; TRBD2 matches at 8 bases. The germline V gene has CDR1 DFQATT and CDR2 SNEGSKA (reference sequence). The V and J ends lost 2 bases and 1 base, in that order; junction bases with no gene match: 8. This CDR3 contains 16 residues.